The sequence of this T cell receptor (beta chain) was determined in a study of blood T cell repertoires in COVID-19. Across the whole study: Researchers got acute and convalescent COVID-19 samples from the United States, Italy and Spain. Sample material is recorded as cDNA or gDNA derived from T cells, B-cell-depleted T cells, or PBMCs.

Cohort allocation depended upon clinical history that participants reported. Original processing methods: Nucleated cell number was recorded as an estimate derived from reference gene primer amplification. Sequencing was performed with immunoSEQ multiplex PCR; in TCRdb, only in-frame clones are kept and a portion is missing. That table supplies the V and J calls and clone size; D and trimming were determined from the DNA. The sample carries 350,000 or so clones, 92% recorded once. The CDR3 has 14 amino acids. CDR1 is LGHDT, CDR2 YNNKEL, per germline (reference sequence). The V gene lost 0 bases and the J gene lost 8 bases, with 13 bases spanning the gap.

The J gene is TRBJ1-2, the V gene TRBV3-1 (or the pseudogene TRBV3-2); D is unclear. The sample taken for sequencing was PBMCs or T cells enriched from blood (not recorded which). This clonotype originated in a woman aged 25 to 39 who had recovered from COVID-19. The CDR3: CASSQDRGSGGYTF. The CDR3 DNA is TGTGCCAGCAGCCAAGATCGCGGCTCCGGGGGCTACACCTTC.